These T cell receptor beta chains were read from a single sample in a study of blood T cell repertoires in COVID-19. Some clones are missing from TCRdb's copy, which holds only in-frame ones; the method was immunoSEQ multiplex PCR. The sample holds roughly 60,000 clones; around 75% are singletons and the top ten take 25%. The sample consisted of peripheral blood. These receptors all come from a human donor in a cohort sampled during active COVID-19. CDR3s include the opening cysteine and the closing phenylalanine or tryptophan. D genes are given only for firm matches. The size field is filled for only some rows; it gives once, few, many or a size class.

d_call j_call v_call clone_size cdr3_nt cdr3_aa
NA TRBJ2-2 TRBV9 NA TGTGCCAGCAGCGTAGGGAAGGCGGGGGCATACACCGGGGAGCTGTTTTTT CASSVGKAGAYTGELFF
TRBD1 TRBJ1-2 TRBV10-3 once TGTGCCATCAGCCAGACAGGGAACTATGGCTACACCTTC CAISQTGNYGYTF
NA TRBJ1-2 TRBV7-2 NA TGTGCCAGCAGCTCGACAGGACCCTATGGCTACACCTTC CASSSTGPYGYTF
NA TRBJ2-7 TRBV9 NA TGTGCCAGCAGCGGGGCGGGGAAGGTATACGAGCAGTACTTC CASSGAGKVYEQYF
TRBD1 TRBJ1-2 TRBV4-1 NA TGCGCCAGCAGCCGACCGGGACAGGGGGCGTTTGGCTACACCTTC CASSRPGQGAFGYTF
NA TRBJ1-2 TRBV4-3 many TGCGCCAGCAGCCAGGCTCCTGGCGGGGGAGATGGCTACACCTTC CASSQAPGGGDGYTF
NA TRBJ1-5 TRBV5-1 few TGCGCCAGCAGCTTGATCCCAGGTCAGCCCCAGCATTTT CASSLIPGQPQHF
NA TRBJ2-5 TRBV4-2 NA TGTGCCAGCAGCCCTACAGGGGGGGAAACACTTGGGGAGACCCAGTACTTC CASSPTGGETLGETQYF
TRBD1 TRBJ1-2 TRBV7-6 NA TGTGCCAGCAGCGAAGGGACAGACTATGGCTACACCTTC CASSEGTDYGYTF
NA TRBJ2-1 TRBV6-2/TRBV6-3 few TGTGCCAGCAGCCTTCGGACAGGAGGGATCTCCAATGAGCAGTTCTTC CASSLRTGGISNEQFF
NA TRBJ1-1 TRBV10-3 NA TGTGCCATCAGGGAAGAGGGGGTAGGTACTGAAGCTTTCTTT CAIREEGVGTEAFF
TRBD2 TRBJ2-3 TRBV9 NA TGTGCCAGCAGCGTTAGCGGGGGGAATGTAGATACGCAGTATTTT CASSVSGGNVDTQYF
TRBD1 TRBJ1-2 TRBV7-2 NA TGTGCCAGCAGACCCGGGGGAGCGACAGGGGGCTACACCTTC CASRPGGATGGYTF
NA TRBJ1-6 TRBV19 NA TGTGCCAGCGGACAGTTCTTTGTTTCACCCCTCCACTTT CASGQFFVSPLHF
NA TRBJ2-3 TRBV9 once TGTGCCAGCAGCGTAGGACAGTCTGCAGCTACGCAGTATTTT CASSVGQSAATQYF
TRBD1 TRBJ1-1 TRBV18 NA TGTGCCAGCTCACGATCCCTCGGGACAGCCACTGAAGCTTTCTTT CASSRSLGTATEAFF
NA TRBJ2-1 TRBV6-2/TRBV6-3 NA TGTGCCAGCAGTTCTGCGACACTTACCCAGTTCTTC CASSSATLTQFF
NA TRBJ2-5 TRBV15 NA TGTGCCACCAGCAGACAAGCACCGGAGACCCAGTACTTC CATSRQAPETQYF
NA TRBJ1-1 TRBV6-2/TRBV6-3 NA TGTGCCAGCAGTTACTCATCGACTAGGGACACTGAAGCTTTCTTT CASSYSSTRDTEAFF
TRBD1 TRBJ2-1 TRBV7-3 NA TGTGCCAGCAGCTTGGACAGGGGAGTCTTGAATGAGCAGTTCTTC CASSLDRGVLNEQFF